These 7 T cell receptor beta chains came from one sample sequenced in a study of blood T cell repertoires in COVID-19. The protocol was immunoSEQ multiplex PCR, while the TCRdb copy is restricted to in-frame clones and leaves out a portion. The sample has 140,000 or so clones; roughly 89% are singletons. Material for sequencing was peripheral blood. Receptors originate from a woman between 45 and 65 years old with active or convalescent COVID-19.

The J gene is TRBJ1-5, the V gene TRBV19; TRBD1 might be the D (6 bases). Germline V gene data show CDR1 as LNHDA and CDR2 as SQIVND (reference sequence). CDR3 length equals 16 residues. Trimming stripped 4 bases from V and 2 bases from J, with 15 bases between. CDR3 in amino acids: CASSTQGRGGNQPQHF. CDR3 in DNA: TGTGCCAGTAGTACTCAGGGGCGCGGCGGCAATCAGCCCCAGCATTTT.

This chain links TRBV6-5 with TRBJ1-6; D remains ambiguous. CDR1 and CDR2 from the germline V gene are MNHEY and SVGAGI. V lost 5 bases and J lost 8, with 13 bases in between. The CDR3 length is 14 residues. Here the CDR3 DNA reads TGTGCCAGCAGTACGGGTCGCGAATATTCACCCCTCCACTTT. This translates into CASSTGREYSPLHF.

A note on this clone: Other DNA sequences of this sample code for an identical CDR3. The chain links TRBV3-1 (or the pseudogene TRBV3-2) to TRBJ1-3; 9 nucleotides agree with TRBD1. Germline values: CDR1 LGHDT, CDR2 YNNKEL (reference sequence). V was clipped by 3 bases and J by 3 bases; unmatched bases: 3. The CDR3 consists of 15 residues. CDR3 DNA sequence: TGTGCCAGCAGCCAGGGGACAGGGAGTGGAAACACCATATATTTT. Its translation is CASSQGTGSGNTIYF.

The chain carries TRBV6-2 or TRBV6-3 and TRBJ1-1; 9 bases map to TRBD1. The CDR3 is 17 residues long. Germline V gene data show CDR1 as MNHEY and CDR2 as SVGEGT. V shed 5 bases, J shed 0 bases, and the junction held 10 bases outside the gene matches. The CDR3, as DNA: TGTGCCAGCAGTACGGACAGGGGCAGGGTTCTGAACACTGAAGCTTTCTTT. Protein sequence: CASSTDRGRVLNTEAFF.

This clone was recorded only once. The V and J genes are TRBV10-2 and TRBJ2-1, with unresolved D. This CDR3 has 15 amino acids. CDR1 is WSHSY and CDR2 is SAAADI in the germline V gene. V gave up 3 bases and J gave up 1 base, with 10 bases separating them. The CDR3 sequence is CASSEWQTSYNEQFF. CDR3 DNA sequence: TGCGCCAGCAGTGAATGGCAGACATCCTACAATGAGCAGTTCTTC.

This clone was counted between two and nine times. This rearrangement joins TRBV7-2 to TRBJ2-1, with TRBD2 matching over 7 bases. V shed 8 bases and J 10 bases; nucleotides not matched to a gene: 23. Germline values: CDR1 SGHTA, CDR2 FQGNSA. The CDR3 length is 17 residues. The CDR3 loop reads CASQRGNWGGTMLEQFF. For the CDR3, the DNA is TGTGCCAGCCAAAGAGGAAATTGGGGGGGGACGATGCTCGAGCAGTTCTTC.

The V and J genes are TRBV29-1 and TRBJ2-1; TRBD2 agrees at 13 bases. V shed 3 bases and J 4 bases; nucleotides not matched to a gene: 3. CDR1 and CDR2 (germline): SQVTM, ANQGSEA. This CDR3 spans 15 amino acids. The chain's CDR3 is CSVEAGLAGYNEQFF. In DNA form, the CDR3 reads TGCAGCGTTGAGGCGGGACTAGCGGGGTACAATGAGCAGTTCTTC.